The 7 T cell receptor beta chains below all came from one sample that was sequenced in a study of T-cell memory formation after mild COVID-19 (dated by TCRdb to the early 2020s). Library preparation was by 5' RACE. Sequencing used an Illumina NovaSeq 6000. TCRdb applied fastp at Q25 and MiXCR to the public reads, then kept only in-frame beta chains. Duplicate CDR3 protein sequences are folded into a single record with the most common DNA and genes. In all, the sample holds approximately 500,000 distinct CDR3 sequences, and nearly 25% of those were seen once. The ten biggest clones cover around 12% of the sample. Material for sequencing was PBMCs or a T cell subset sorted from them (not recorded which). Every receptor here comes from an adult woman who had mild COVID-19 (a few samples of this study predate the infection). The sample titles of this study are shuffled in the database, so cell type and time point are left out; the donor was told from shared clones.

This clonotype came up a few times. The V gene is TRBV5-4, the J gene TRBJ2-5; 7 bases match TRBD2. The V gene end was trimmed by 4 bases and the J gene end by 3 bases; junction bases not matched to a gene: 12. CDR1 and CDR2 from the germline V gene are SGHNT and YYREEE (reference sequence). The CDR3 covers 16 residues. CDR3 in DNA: TGTGCCAGCAGCCCTAGGGGTCGGCGGGAGAAAGAGACCCAGTACTTC. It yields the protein CASSPRGRREKETQYF. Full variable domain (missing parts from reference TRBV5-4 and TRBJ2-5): ETGVTQSPTHLIKTRGQQVTLRCSSQSGHNTVSWYQQALGQGPQFIFQYYREEENGRGNFPPRFSGLQFPNYSSELNVNALELDDSALYLCASSPRGRREKETQYFGPGTRLLVL.

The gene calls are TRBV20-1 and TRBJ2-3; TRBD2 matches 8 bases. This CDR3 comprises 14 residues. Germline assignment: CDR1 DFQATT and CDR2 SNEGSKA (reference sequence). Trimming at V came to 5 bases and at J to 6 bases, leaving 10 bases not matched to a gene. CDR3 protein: CSAYGGRPGDTQYF. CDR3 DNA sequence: TGCAGTGCTTATGGCGGGAGGCCCGGGGATACGCAGTATTTT.

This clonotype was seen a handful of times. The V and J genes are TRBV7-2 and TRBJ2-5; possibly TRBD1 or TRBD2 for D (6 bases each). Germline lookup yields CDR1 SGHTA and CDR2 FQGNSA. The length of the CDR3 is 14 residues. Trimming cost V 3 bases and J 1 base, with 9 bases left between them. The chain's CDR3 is CASSFGGTQETQYF. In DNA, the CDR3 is TGTGCCAGCAGCTTCGGGGGCACCCAAGAGACCCAGTACTTC.

CDR3 protein: CASLEGSGNTGELFF. The CDR3 nucleotides are TGTGCCAGCCTCGAGGGGAGTGGGAACACCGGGGAGCTGTTTTTT. The rearrangement uses TRBV25-1 and TRBJ2-2, with D perhaps assigned TRBD1 or TRBD2 (5 bases each). CDR3 length: 15 amino acids. From germline, CDR1 is MGHDK and CDR2 SYGVNS. Trimming removed 8 bases from V and 1 base from J, with 14 bases in between.

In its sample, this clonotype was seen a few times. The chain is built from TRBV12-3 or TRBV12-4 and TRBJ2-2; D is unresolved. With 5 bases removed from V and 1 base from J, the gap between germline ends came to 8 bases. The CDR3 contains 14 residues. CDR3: CASSPDLNTGELFF. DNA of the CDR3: TGTGCCAGCAGTCCAGACTTGAACACCGGGGAGCTGTTTTTT.

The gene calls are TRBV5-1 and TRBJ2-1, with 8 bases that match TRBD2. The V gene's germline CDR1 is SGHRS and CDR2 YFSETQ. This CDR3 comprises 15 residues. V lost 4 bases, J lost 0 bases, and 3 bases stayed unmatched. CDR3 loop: CASSNGLASYNEQFF. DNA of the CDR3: TGCGCCAGCAGCAACGGACTAGCCTCCTACAATGAGCAGTTCTTC.

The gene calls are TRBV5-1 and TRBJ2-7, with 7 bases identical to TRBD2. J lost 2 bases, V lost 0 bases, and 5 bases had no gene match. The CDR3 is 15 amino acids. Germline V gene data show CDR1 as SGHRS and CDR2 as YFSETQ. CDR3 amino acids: CASSLDQRGTYEQYF. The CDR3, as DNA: TGCGCCAGCAGCTTGGATCAGCGGGGTACCTACGAGCAGTACTTC.